Below are 18 T cell receptor beta chains sequenced from a single sample in a study of control samples from healthy donors and cancer patients. Only in-frame clones appear in the TCRdb table, and some are missing; sequencing was by immunoSEQ multiplex PCR. This sample yields hundreds of thousands of clones, of which over 70% are seen a single time; 13% belongs to the top ten. Sequencing was done on a sample of PBMCs. The receptors were gathered from a woman aged 55-69 years with lung cancer.

The rearrangement joins TRBV4-2 to TRBJ2-3; either TRBD1 or TRBD2 may supply D (5 bases each). V lost 0 bases, J lost 7 bases, and 17 bases lay in between. The CDR3 consists of 16 residues. The germline V gene encodes CDR1 LGHNA and CDR2 YNFKEQ. As DNA, the CDR3 is TGTGCCAGCAGCCAAGATACCGGGGCCCTACCAAATACGCAGTATTTT. Translating gives CASSQDTGALPNTQYF.

This chain uses TRBV5-4 with TRBJ1-1; D may be TRBD1 (5 bases). V shed 4 bases and J shed 0 bases, with 16 bases lying between them. The CDR3 runs 16 residues. CDR1 and CDR2 (germline): SGHNT, YYREEE (reference sequence). The CDR3 here is CASSPQRVGLNTEAFF. The CDR3 region has the DNA TGTGCCAGCAGCCCGCAGAGGGTGGGGCTGAACACTGAAGCTTTCTTT.

The chain is built from TRBV9 and TRBJ2-2; unclear D gene. This CDR3 is 15 amino acids long. The ends were cut back, 0 bases at V and 3 bases at J, with 9 bases in the middle. Germline assignment: CDR1 SGDLS and CDR2 YYNGEE. The CDR3 nucleotides read TGTGCCAGCAGCGTAGGGCCCTCGGACACCGGGGAGCTGTTTTTT. Translating it yields CASSVGPSDTGELFF.

A remark on this clone: Other DNA sequences from this sample encode an identical CDR3 as well. V usage is TRBV5-1 and J usage is TRBJ2-7; D remains ambiguous. The CDR3 contains 13 residues. Trimming removed 0 bases at V and 3 bases at J, with 7 bases between. Germline V lookup: CDR1 SGHRS, CDR2 YFSETQ. The CDR3 sequence: CASSLAGSYEQYF. The CDR3 DNA sequence: TGCGCCAGCAGCTTGGCCGGCAGCTACGAGCAGTACTTC.

The rearrangement links TRBV5-1 to TRBJ2-5; maybe TRBD1 (5 bases). Germline CDR1 reads SGHRS; CDR2 reads YFSETQ. The ends were cut back, 0 bases at V and 7 bases at J, with 10 bases in the middle. The CDR3 runs to 13 residues. CDR3 in amino acids: CASSLAGSGTQYF. CDR3 in DNA: TGCGCCAGCAGCTTGGCAGGGTCCGGGACCCAGTACTTC.

The chain has TRBV5-1 and TRBJ1-4; 7 positions agree with TRBD1. The J segment lost 2 bases and the V segment lost 4 bases, leaving 8 bases of the junction unmatched. The germline gives CDR1 SGHRS, CDR2 YFSETQ. The CDR3 length is 16 residues. The CDR3 here is CASSELPGQTNEKLFF. In DNA form, the CDR3 reads TGCGCCAGCAGCGAGCTACCGGGACAGACTAATGAAAAACTGTTTTTT.

CDR3 nucleotides: TGTGCCAGCAGCTTCCGACTAGCGGGTAACAATGAGCAGTTCTTC. It is translated as CASSFRLAGNNEQFF. The chain combines TRBV9 with TRBJ2-1, with TRBD2 matching over 10 bases. Germline V gives CDR1 SGDLS, CDR2 YYNGEE. Trimming at V came to 4 bases and at J to 5 bases, leaving 6 bases not matched to a gene. The length of the CDR3 is 15 residues.

The chain joins TRBV2 to TRBJ1-1, with no clear D. V was pared by 6 bases and J by 2 bases, with 10 bases between. Germline CDR1 SNHLY, CDR2 FYNNEI. The CDR3 contains 13 residues. This CDR3 is CASRLDLNTEAFF. In DNA form, the CDR3 reads TGTGCCAGCAGATTGGATCTTAACACTGAAGCTTTCTTT.

Concerning this clone itself: Given a much more abundant clone one base away, this may be a read error. Other DNA sequences from this sample encode an identical CDR3 as well. This CDR3 reads CASSPGQGAYEQYF. In DNA, the CDR3 is TGTGCCAGCTCACCGGGACAGGGGGCATACGAGCAGTACTTC. V gene TRBV18 combines with J gene TRBJ2-7; 12 nucleotides align to TRBD1. The J segment lost 4 bases and the V segment lost 3 bases, leaving 1 base of the junction unmatched. Germline V CDR1 and CDR2: KGHSH, LQKENI. There are 14 residues in the CDR3.

The chain carries TRBV4-2 and TRBJ2-3; 13 nucleotides line up with TRBD2. The CDR3 runs 15 residues. Germline V gives CDR1 LGHNA, CDR2 YNFKEQ. Trimming at V came to 7 bases and at J to 6 bases, leaving 7 bases not matched to a gene. The CDR3 DNA is TGTGCCAGCAAAACTAGCGGGGGGGCCCCCGATACGCAGTATTTT. The encoded protein is CASKTSGGAPDTQYF.

Only a few counts were recorded for this clone. The chain combines TRBV5-1 with TRBJ1-5, with 9 bases aligning to TRBD1. The CDR3 runs to 14 residues. Losses at the gene ends were 3 bases for V and 7 bases for J; bases not matched to a gene: 5. Per germline, CDR1 SGHRS and CDR2 YFSETQ. CDR3 nucleotides: TGCGCCAGCAGCTCGGGACAGGGAGGACAGCCCCAGCATTTT. It encodes CASSSGQGGQPQHF.

This chain uses TRBV9 with TRBJ2-4; 12 bases are a match to TRBD1. V gave up 2 bases and J gave up 0 bases; unmatched junction bases: 9. The CDR3 length is 19 residues. Germline values: CDR1 SGDLS, CDR2 YYNGEE. The CDR3 DNA reads as TGTGCCAGCAGCGTCTCCGGGACAGGGGGCAAGGTAGCCAAAAACATTCAGTACTTC. This gives the protein CASSVSGTGGKVAKNIQYF. Full variable domain (outside the CDR3, taken from reference TRBV9 and TRBJ2-4): DSGVTQTPKHLITATGQRVTLRCSPRSGDLSVYWYQQSLDQGLQFLIQYYNGEERAKGNILERFSAQQFPDLHSELNLSSLELGDSALYFCASSVSGTGGKVAKNIQYFGAGTRLSVL.

The CDR3 sequence is CASSPAGHGTDTQYF. In DNA, the CDR3 is TGTGCCAGCAGCCCCGCGGGGCACGGCACAGATACGCAGTATTTT. This chain connects TRBV11-2 to TRBJ2-3; maybe TRBD2 (6 bases). Germline lookup yields CDR1 SGHAT and CDR2 FQNNGV. The CDR3 spans 15 residues. V was cut by 5 bases and J by 1 base, with 13 bases left in between.

This rearrangement joins TRBV5-1 to TRBJ1-6; 8 bases align to TRBD1. Unmatched junction bases numbered 9, after V lost 6 bases and J lost 7 bases. The germline CDR1 and CDR2 sequences are SGHRS and YFSETQ. CDR3 length: 15 amino acids. The CDR3 region is CASTQQTGDNSPLHF. The CDR3 nucleotides read TGCGCCAGCACCCAACAGACAGGGGACAATTCACCCCTCCACTTT.

This clone was picked up many times. The chain links TRBV7-9 to TRBJ1-3; tentative D call: TRBD1 (5 bases). Germline V gives CDR1 SEHNR, CDR2 FQNEAQ (reference sequence). The CDR3 runs 14 residues. The CDR3 region is CASDPGVAGNTIYF. The CDR3 bases are TGTGCTTCCGATCCGGGGGTAGCTGGAAACACCATATATTTT. The full variable domain, rest sourced from reference TRBV7-9 and TRBJ1-3, is DTGVSQNPRHKITKRGQNVTFRCDPISEHNRLYWYRQTLGQGPEFLTYFQNEAQLEKSRLLSDRFSAERPKGSFSTLEIQRTEQGDSAMYLCASDPGVAGNTIYFGEGSWLTVV.

V and J are TRBV12-3 or TRBV12-4 and TRBJ2-7; D may be TRBD1 (5 bases). This CDR3 has 13 residues. V dropped 7 bases and J dropped 5 bases, with 15 bases sitting between them. The CDR3 sequence is CASTLTATDEQYF. The DNA of the CDR3 is TGTGCCAGCACCTTGACAGCGACGGACGAGCAGTACTTC.

The chain is built from TRBV18 and TRBJ1-3; perhaps TRBD1 as D (6 bases). Trimming took off 4 bases at V and 2 bases at J, with 15 bases between the two ends. Per the germline V gene, CDR1 is KGHSH and CDR2 is LQKENI. CDR3 size: 16 residues. CDR3 in amino acids: CASSRTDQRTGNTIYF. The CDR3 DNA reads as TGTGCCAGCTCACGGACAGACCAGAGGACTGGAAACACCATATATTTT.

This sequence joins TRBV28 and TRBJ1-5; D unresolved. This CDR3 comprises 12 residues. Looked up from germline, CDR1 is MDHEN and CDR2 is SYDVKM. Trimming stripped 10 bases from V and 3 bases from J, with 10 bases between. CDR3 in amino acids: CATFATNQPQHF. CDR3 in DNA: TGTGCCACCTTTGCTACCAATCAGCCCCAGCATTTT.